Following are 26 T cell receptor beta chains from one sample sequenced in a study of blood T cells in healthy people across ages. The second PCR ran about 6 to 11 cycles with a sample-barcoded 5' primer and J-beta primers. TCRdb called the 5' RACE reads again in MiXCR, with one record for every CDR3 protein. The table has more than 900,000 distinct CDR3 sequences, approximately 26% seen once. Another study also made use of these data, one on T cells of mothers and their children.

Sequenced material: blood. All receptors come from a girl aged 2-10 years in good health.

Only a few counts were recorded for this clonotype. An end of the junction does not agree with germline; a read error may underlie this. The CDR3 here is CASSDSGPEYF. The DNA of the CDR3 is TGTGCCAGCAGTGACTCCGGGCCTGAGTACTTC. This chain uses TRBV6-5 with TRBJ2-1; D is undetermined. Germline-derived CDR1 and CDR2 are MNHEY and SVGAGI. The CDR3 is 11 amino acids.

J is TRBJ2-1 and V is TRBV29-1; 7 bases map to TRBD1. Germline V gene sequence: CDR1 SQVTM, CDR2 ANQGSEA. V trimming: 7 bases; J trimming: 9 bases; junction bases outside the gene matches: 15. The CDR3 extends over 14 amino acids. DNA of the CDR3: TGCAGCGGGAAGGACAGGCTAGTCTTAGGTGAGCAGTTCTTC. Its translation: CSGKDRLVLGEQFF.

The chain recombines TRBV29-1 with TRBJ1-1; D not resolved. The V gene lost 3 bases and the J gene lost 0 bases, with 2 bases spanning the gap. Germline assignment: CDR1 SQVTM and CDR2 ANQGSEA. This CDR3 has 11 residues. The CDR3 sequence: CSVDVNTEAFF. Here the CDR3 DNA reads TGCAGCGTTGACGTGAACACTGAAGCTTTCTTT. The full variable domain, in which reference TRBV29-1 and TRBJ1-1 provide the parts outside the CDR3, is SAVISQKPSRDICQRGTSLTIQCQVDSQVTMMFWYRQQPGQSLTLIATANQGSEATYESGFVIDKFPISRPNLTFSTLTVSNMSPEDSSIYLCSVDVNTEAFFGQGTRLTVV.

This clonotype was detected only a few times. The rearrangement uses TRBV4-1 and TRBJ2-4; D remains unclear. Germline-derived CDR1 and CDR2 are MGHRA and YSYEKL. This CDR3 has 16 residues. Trimming left V 5 bases short and J 3 bases short, with 17 bases between. The CDR3 DNA reads TGCGCCAGCAGCGAAACTTCCCATATGGGCAAAAACATTCAGTACTTC. It yields the protein CASSETSHMGKNIQYF.

There are a few counts of this clonotype. CDR3 amino acids: CSAKTGSYNEQFF. The CDR3 DNA sequence: TGCAGTGCCAAAACAGGGTCCTACAATGAGCAGTTCTTC. The chain has TRBV20-1 and TRBJ2-1; D may be TRBD1 (6 bases). The V end was cut by 6 bases, the J end by 1 base, with 10 bases between. From germline, CDR1 is DFQATT and CDR2 SNEGSKA (reference sequence). This CDR3 has 13 amino acids.

This clonotype was counted many times. This chain joins TRBV4-1 and TRBJ2-1, with 8 bases identical to TRBD2. Losses at the gene ends were 4 bases for V and 4 bases for J; bases not matched to a gene: 6. This CDR3 has 15 amino acids. Germline V gives CDR1 MGHRA, CDR2 YSYEKL. The CDR3: CASSLLASGYNEQFF. The CDR3 DNA is TGCGCCAGCAGCCTCCTCGCTAGCGGGTACAATGAGCAGTTCTTC.

This chain links TRBV7-8 with TRBJ2-5, with a weak D call TRBD2 (5 bases). Germline CDR1 is SGHVS and CDR2 is FQNEAQ. The CDR3 extends over 16 amino acids. The V and J ends lost 5 bases and 3 bases respectively, with 19 bases between them. This CDR3 reads CASSPKEGFMKETQYF. CDR3 nucleotides: TGTGCCAGCAGCCCGAAAGAGGGTTTTATGAAAGAGACCCAGTACTTC.

The V call is TRBV5-1, the J call TRBJ1-5; 8 bases match TRBD1. CDR3 size: 15 residues. Germline V gene lookup returns CDR1 SGHRS and CDR2 YFSETQ. Trimming took 2 bases from V and 9 from J; bases not matched to a gene: 10. DNA of the CDR3: TGCGCCAGCAGCTTATGGACAGGGTGGGAATGGCCCCAGCATTTT. Residues: CASSLWTGWEWPQHF. The variable domain in full, with the rest retrieved from reference TRBV5-1 and TRBJ1-5, is KAGVTQTPRYLIKTRGQQVTLSCSPISGHRSVSWYQQTPGQGLQFLFEYFSETQRNKGNFPGRFSGRQFSNSRSEMNVSTLELGDSALYLCASSLWTGWEWPQHFGDGTRLSIL.

This clonotype turned up a few times. The chain combines TRBV28 with TRBJ2-7, with no clear D. The CDR3 is made up of 13 amino acids. Germline V gene sequence: CDR1 MDHEN, CDR2 SYDVKM. V lost 7 bases to trimming and J lost 0 bases, with 10 bases between them. The CDR3: CASTRHYSYEQYF. DNA of the CDR3: TGTGCCAGCACCCGACACTACTCCTACGAGCAGTACTTC.

This clonotype has a handful of counts. The chain carries TRBV7-2 and TRBJ2-5; D is unresolved. Germline V gene data show CDR1 as SGHTA and CDR2 as FQGNSA. The CDR3 runs 13 residues. The V gene lost 3 bases and the J gene lost 5 bases, with 10 bases spanning the gap. The CDR3 sequence is CASSFGVEETQYF. In DNA, the CDR3 is TGTGCCAGCAGCTTCGGAGTGGAGGAGACCCAGTACTTC.

This clonotype has more than one count but fewer than ten. This rearrangement joins TRBV7-9 to TRBJ2-5, with 11 nucleotides matching TRBD2. The J call may be incorrect, as the DNA end agrees better with TRBJ2-7. Germline lookup yields CDR1 SEHNR and CDR2 FQNEAQ (reference sequence). The CDR3 has 17 residues. The CDR3 region has the DNA TGTGCCAGCAGCTTCACATTCGGACTAGCGGGTTCCTACGAGCAGTACTTC. The encoded protein is CASSFTFGLAGSYEQYF.

The V call is TRBV7-2, the J call TRBJ2-2, with D possibly TRBD1 on 5 matching bases. CDR3 length: 13 residues. CDR1 SGHTA and CDR2 FQGNSA come from the germline V gene. V dropped 4 bases and J dropped 11 bases, with 14 bases sitting between them. The CDR3 region has the DNA TGTGCCAGCAGCTACCTCACAGGTTTCGAGCTGTTTTTT. Its protein is CASSYLTGFELFF.

This clonotype was seen a handful of times. Here the CDR3 reads CASSLLGDKDEQYF. CDR3 sequence (DNA): TGTGCCAGCAGTTTACTGGGAGACAAGGACGAGCAGTACTTC. This chain uses TRBV28 with TRBJ2-7; a possible D gene is TRBD2 (5 bases). From germline, CDR1 is MDHEN and CDR2 SYDVKM. V was pared by 2 bases and J by 5 bases, with 13 bases between. This CDR3 contains 14 residues.

This clonotype was picked up a small number of times. The chain uses TRBV28 and TRBJ2-2, with D maybe TRBD1 (5 bases). The CDR3 covers 13 residues. From germline, CDR1 is MDHEN and CDR2 SYDVKM. V lost 7 bases, J lost 4 bases, and 10 bases lay in between. Here the CDR3 reads CASILRGTGELFF. The CDR3 nucleotides read TGTGCCAGCATCCTAAGGGGCACCGGGGAGCTGTTTTTT.

This clonotype showed up just a few times. V usage is TRBV27 and J usage is TRBJ1-1; D might be TRBD1 (6 bases). The CDR3 length is 14 residues. Germline assignment: CDR1 MNHEY and CDR2 SMNVEV (reference sequence). V lost 7 bases, J lost 3 bases, and 15 bases lay in between. The CDR3 DNA follows: TGTGCCAGCAAGTGGGAGGGGGGACACACTGAAGCTTTCTTT. Amino acid sequence: CASKWEGGHTEAFF.

The chain combines TRBV5-1 with TRBJ1-6; TRBD1 might be the D (5 bases). V was clipped by 2 bases and J by 5 bases, with 8 bases between them. This CDR3 is built from 14 residues. Looked up from germline, CDR1 is SGHRS and CDR2 is YFSETQ. CDR3 DNA sequence: TGCGCCAGCAGCTTAGGGGATAATAATTCACCCCTCCACTTT. Its translation: CASSLGDNNSPLHF.

The chain joins TRBV27 to TRBJ2-7; D possibly corresponds to TRBD2 (6 bases). Germline loops: CDR1 MNHEY, CDR2 SMNVEV (reference sequence). Trimming removed 0 bases at V and 4 bases at J, with 16 bases between. The CDR3 spans 16 residues. The CDR3 region is CASSLSPGGVGYEQYF. CDR3 DNA: TGTGCCAGCAGTTTATCTCCCGGAGGGGTCGGTTACGAGCAGTACTTC.

The rearrangement links TRBV20-1 to TRBJ2-1, with D hard to call. The V end lost 6 bases, the J end lost 5 bases, and 14 bases lay between the germline ends. CDR1 DFQATT and CDR2 SNEGSKA come from the germline V gene (reference sequence). The CDR3 covers 13 residues. The CDR3 DNA reads TGCAGTGCCCACCTAGAGTCGGACAATGAGCAGTTCTTC. It codes for CSAHLESDNEQFF.

This clonotype appeared a few times. The chain carries TRBV20-1 and TRBJ2-7, with D uncertain. V gave up 3 bases and J gave up 4 bases, with 19 bases separating them. CDR1 and CDR2 (germline): DFQATT, SNEGSKA (reference sequence). The length of the CDR3 is 15 residues. The CDR3 region is CSARVDLTSKYEQYF. DNA for the CDR3: TGCAGTGCTAGGGTCGACTTAACCAGTAAATACGAGCAGTACTTC.

This clonotype came up a few times. The CDR3 region has the DNA TGTGCCAGCAGTTTCATCGGGAATCCTAGGAAAGAGACCCAGTACTTC. This encodes CASSFIGNPRKETQYF. This chain uses TRBV28 with TRBJ2-1, with D possibly being TRBD2 (5 bases). The tail of the sequence fits TRBJ2-5 better, so the J call may be wrong. This CDR3 contains 16 residues. Germline-derived CDR1 and CDR2 are MDHEN and SYDVKM.

A few counts support this clonotype. CDR3 sequence reads: CSGGLAGIGETQYF. The CDR3 nucleotides read TGCAGCGGTGGGCTAGCGGGGATTGGAGAGACCCAGTACTTC. The chain recombines TRBV29-1 with TRBJ2-5; 9 bases agree with TRBD2. This CDR3 is built from 14 residues. V was clipped by 7 bases and J by 4 bases; unmatched bases: 10. Germline V gene lookup returns CDR1 SQVTM and CDR2 ANQGSEA.

This clonotype turned up a few times. The CDR3 DNA reads as TGTGCCAGCACTAGGGGGGCAGCCCAGTACTTC. Translating gives CASTRGAAQYF. The V gene is TRBV7-2, the J gene TRBJ2-4, with D perhaps given as TRBD1 or TRBD2 (6 bases each). The V gene lost 7 bases and the J gene lost 13 bases, with 14 bases spanning the gap. The CDR3 covers 11 residues. The germline CDR1 and CDR2 sequences are SGHTA and FQGNSA.

The chain uses TRBV6-5 and TRBJ2-2; 8 positions agree with TRBD2. V lost 0 bases and J lost 2; bases outside the gene matches: 5. CDR3 length equals 17 residues. Germline V gene sequence: CDR1 MNHEY, CDR2 SVGAGI. The CDR3 sequence: CASSYSLAGRNTGELFF. CDR3 nucleotide sequence: TGTGCCAGCAGTTACTCATTAGCGGGGCGAAACACCGGGGAGCTGTTTTTT.

The V and J genes are TRBV29-1 and TRBJ2-1, with 12 bases identical to TRBD2. There are 13 residues in the CDR3. The V gene end was trimmed by 8 bases and the J gene end by 6 bases; junction bases not matched to a gene: 5. The germline V gene encodes CDR1 SQVTM and CDR2 ANQGSEA. CDR3 nucleotides: TGCAGCTTCTCTAGCGGGAGGGCCAATGAGCAGTTCTTC. Its protein is CSFSSGRANEQFF.

The chain carries TRBV7-9 and TRBJ2-5; TRBD2 matches at 11 bases. This CDR3 is built from 12 residues. In germline, CDR1 is SEHNR, CDR2 FQNEAQ (reference sequence). The J segment lost 8 bases and the V segment lost 5 bases, leaving 1 base of the junction unmatched. The chain's CDR3 is CASSGLAGTQYF. In DNA form, the CDR3 reads TGTGCCAGCAGCGGACTAGCGGGTACCCAGTACTTC.

This clonotype occurred a few times. Its ends do not fully match the called genes, so a read error is possible. The gene calls are TRBV7-7 and TRBJ2-5, with TRBD2 matching over 8 bases. The tail of the sequence fits TRBJ2-7 better, so the J call may be wrong. The CDR3 covers 15 residues. Germline V gives CDR1 SSHAT, CDR2 FNYEAQ (reference sequence). CDR3: CASSPQAGAGLEQYF. The CDR3, as DNA: TGTGCTAGCAGCCCCCAAGCGGGAGCGGGGCTCGAGCAGTACTTC.